Listed below are T cell receptor beta chains from one sample, sequenced in a study of blood T cell repertoires in COVID-19. Using immunoSEQ multiplex PCR, the repertoire was profiled, and TCRdb retains in-frame clones only, with some absent. The sample yields about 97,000 clones, 91% seen once. The sequenced sample consisted of peripheral blood. The receptors come from a man aged 50 to 60 with acute or convalescent COVID-19. Each CDR3 is given with its conserved first and last residue. Each record gives: D gene, CDR3 length, clone size, J gene, V gene, CDR3 protein, CDR3 DNA. The D gene is left open where the match is weak. A row's size may be missing; if present it is once, few, many or a size class.

. 15 . TRBJ2-7 TRBV20-1 CSASTPGQSSYEQYF TGCAGTGCTAGTACCCCGGGACAAAGCTCCTACGAGCAGTACTTC
TRBD1 14 once TRBJ1-5 TRBV5-1 CASSPGQGDQPQHF TGCGCCAGCAGCCCTGGACAGGGTGATCAGCCCCAGCATTTT
. 17 . TRBJ2-5 TRBV7-2 CASSLGGPPLGQETQYF TGTGCCAGCAGCTTGGGAGGACCCCCGCTGGGCCAAGAGACCCAGTACTTC
. 11 . TRBJ2-1 TRBV20-1 CSARRVAGQFF TGCAGTGCTAGGAGGGTGGCAGGGCAGTTCTTC
TRBD1 12 . TRBJ1-1 TRBV18 CASSNRQGWAFF TGTGCCAGCTCAAATCGACAGGGTTGGGCTTTCTTT
TRBD1 15 . TRBJ2-4 TRBV2 CASNLQGALFNIQYF TGTGCCAGCAATCTACAGGGGGCCCTGTTCAACATTCAGTACTTC
. 13 . TRBJ2-7 TRBV10-1 CASIGPGVYEQYF TGCGCCAGCATAGGGCCAGGGGTTTACGAGCAGTACTTC
TRBD1 15 once TRBJ1-5 TRBV5-3 CARSGDRCSNQPQHF TGTGCCAGAAGCGGGGACAGATGTAGCAATCAGCCCCAGCATTTT
TRBD1 14 . TRBJ1-3 TRBV30 CAWRRDRGTNTIYF TGTGCCTGGAGGAGGGACAGGGGGACGAACACCATATATTTT
. 12 . TRBJ1-1 TRBV19 CASSMRITEAFF TGTGCCAGTAGTATGAGGATCACTGAAGCTTTCTTT
TRBD1 15 . TRBJ2-5 TRBV19 CASLGGQGGAETQYF TGTGCCAGTCTTGGGGGACAGGGGGGAGCAGAGACCCAGTACTTC
. 15 . TRBJ1-4 TRBV30 CAWSTSRATNEKLFF TGTGCCTGGAGCACCTCCCGGGCAACTAATGAAAAACTGTTTTTT
. 17 . TRBJ2-6 TRBV4-2 CASSQGDGVSGANVLTF TGTGCCAGCAGCCAAGGTGACGGGGTCTCTGGGGCCAACGTCCTGACTTTC
TRBD1 14 . TRBJ2-7 TRBV28 CASSRQGAKGEQYF TGTGCCAGCAGCCGACAGGGGGCAAAAGGCGAGCAGTACTTC
. 15 . TRBJ2-4 TRBV11-3 CASSLGGGTDNIQYF TGTGCCAGCAGCTTAGGCGGGGGGACAGACAACATTCAGTACTTC
TRBD1 16 . TRBJ1-5 TRBV28 CASSYPMGQNYQPQHF TGTGCCAGCAGCTACCCCATGGGACAGAATTATCAGCCCCAGCATTTT
TRBD1 15 . TRBJ2-7 TRBV7-9 CASRLPGQGTYEQYF TGTGCCAGCAGACTCCCGGGACAGGGTACCTACGAGCAGTACTTC
. 17 . TRBJ2-2 TRBV6-1 CASSEGSTARATGELFF TGTGCCAGCAGTGAAGGGAGCACGGCCAGGGCCACCGGGGAGCTGTTTTTT
TRBD1 16 . TRBJ2-1 TRBV6-1 CASSGPDRGRLDEQFF TGTGCCAGCAGTGGCCCCGACAGGGGGCGTTTGGATGAGCAGTTCTTC
. 16 . TRBJ1-3 TRBV4-1 CASSQDGGKIRNTIYF TGCGCCAGCAGCCAAGACGGGGGAAAGATAAGAAACACCATATATTTT
TRBD1 11 . TRBJ1-2 TRBV6-5 CASRDRGSYTF TGTGCCAGCAGAGACAGGGGAAGCTACACCTTC
TRBD1 13 . TRBJ1-2 TRBV28 CATLKRPGGGYTF TGTGCCACGTTAAAGAGGCCAGGGGGAGGCTACACCTTC
. 15 . TRBJ1-2 TRBV19 CASTLGQQGRGGYTF TGTGCCAGTACCCTAGGGCAACAGGGAAGGGGCGGCTACACCTTC
. 17 . TRBJ2-3 TRBV9 CASTGQEDFTSTDTQYF TGTGCCAGCACAGGTCAGGAGGACTTTACTAGCACAGATACGCAGTATTTT
. 15 . TRBJ1-5 TRBV11-2 CASSLDWAGKGPQHF TGTGCCAGCAGCTTAGACTGGGCCGGGAAGGGGCCCCAGCATTTT
TRBD1 15 . TRBJ1-1 TRBV27 CASSFQTGVWTEAFF TGTGCCAGCAGTTTCCAGACAGGGGTGTGGACTGAAGCTTTCTTT
. 17 once TRBJ1-1 TRBV19 CASSLSLPGRGGTEAFF TGTGCCAGTAGCCTCTCTCTCCCGGGGCGAGGGGGCACTGAAGCTTTCTTT
TRBD1 13 . TRBJ1-2 TRBV12-3/TRBV12-4 CASSPGQLYGYTF TGTGCCAGCAGTCCGGGACAGCTCTATGGCTACACCTTC
. 12 . TRBJ2-7 TRBV12-3/TRBV12-4 CASSLRGWEQYF TGTGCCAGCAGTTTGCGAGGGTGGGAGCAGTACTTC
. 13 . TRBJ2-7 TRBV28 CASTLPGPGRQYF TGTGCCAGCACCCTCCCTGGGCCAGGTAGGCAGTACTTC
TRBD2 20 . TRBJ2-1 TRBV7-6 CASSRSTPTSGGGIYNEQFF TGTGCCAGCAGCCGTTCAACCCCGACTAGCGGGGGGGGAATCTACAATGAGCAGTTCTTC